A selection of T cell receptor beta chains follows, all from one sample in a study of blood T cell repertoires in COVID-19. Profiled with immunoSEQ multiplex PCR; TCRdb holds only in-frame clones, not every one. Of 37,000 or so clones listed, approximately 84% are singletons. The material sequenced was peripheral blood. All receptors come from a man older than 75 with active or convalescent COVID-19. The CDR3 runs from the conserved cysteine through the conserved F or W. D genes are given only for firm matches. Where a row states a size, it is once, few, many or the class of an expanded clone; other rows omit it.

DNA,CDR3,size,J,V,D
TGTGCCAGCAGCTTAGTGGCGACAGGGGGCTCTGGAAACACCATATATTTT,CASSLVATGGSGNTIYF,NA,TRBJ1-3,TRBV7-2,TRBD1
TGTGCCAGCAGCGCCGGACAGCAAGCGAACACCGGGGAGCTGTTTTTT,CASSAGQQANTGELFF,few,TRBJ2-2,TRBV9,NA
TGTGCCACCAGCGGTGGACTAGCGGGAGGGTCCTACGAGCAGTACTTC,CATSGGLAGGSYEQYF,NA,TRBJ2-7,TRBV15,TRBD2
TGTGCCAGCACCCCGAGGCCCCGCTCCTACGAGCAGTACTTC,CASTPRPRSYEQYF,NA,TRBJ2-7,TRBV6-2/TRBV6-3,NA
TGTGCCAGCAGTGAATATGGGTCGGGTAGAGCCAAAAACATTCAGTACTTC,CASSEYGSGRAKNIQYF,few,TRBJ2-4,TRBV2,NA
TGTGCCAGCAGCTTAGATCCGCCTAGCGGGAGTGAGACCCAGTACTTC,CASSLDPPSGSETQYF,NA,TRBJ2-5,TRBV11-3,TRBD2
TGTGCCAGCAGTACCACCTCCGGGACTAGCGGGGGGTACCAAGAGACCCAGTACTTC,CASSTTSGTSGGYQETQYF,NA,TRBJ2-5,TRBV2,TRBD2
TGCGCCAGCAGCCGAGCGGGAGAAAGGGATGAGCAGTTCTTC,CASSRAGERDEQFF,NA,TRBJ2-1,TRBV4-3,TRBD2
TGCGCCAGCAGCCAAGCCCCCGGGACAGGCACCTACGAGCAGTACTTC,CASSQAPGTGTYEQYF,NA,TRBJ2-7,TRBV4-1,TRBD1
TGTGCCAGCAGCTTGTCGCCGACTAGCGGGGTTGTCGGGGAGCTGTTTTTT,CASSLSPTSGVVGELFF,few,TRBJ2-2,TRBV5-5,TRBD2
TGTGCCAGTACTAACAGGGGGCACAATGAAAAACTGTTTTTT,CASTNRGHNEKLFF,NA,TRBJ1-4,TRBV19,TRBD1
TGTGCCAGCAGCCGAACAGGGAACAATTCACCCCTCCACTTT,CASSRTGNNSPLHF,NA,TRBJ1-6,TRBV11-1,NA
TGCGCCAGGCGCTCGGTTTCGGAATCGGGTCAGCCCCAGCATTTT,CARRSVSESGQPQHF,NA,TRBJ1-5,TRBV10-1,NA
TGTGCCAGCAGCTTAATTATTTGTCTAAGCGGGCCAATTTCAGATACGCAGTATTTT,CASSLIICLSGPISDTQYF,once,TRBJ2-3,TRBV7-3,NA
TGTGCCAGCAGCCAAGTATTCCGACAGGGAGGGAACACTGAAGCTTTCTTT,CASSQVFRQGGNTEAFF,NA,TRBJ1-1,TRBV3-1/TRBV3-2,TRBD1
TGTGCCAGCAGCCAAGCTGCGGGGGCGAGTACCGGGGAGCTGTTTTTT,CASSQAAGASTGELFF,NA,TRBJ2-2,TRBV4-2,NA
TGTGCCAGCAGTTCACTAGCGGGAGAAGGTAATGAGCAGTTCTTC,CASSSLAGEGNEQFF,NA,TRBJ2-1,TRBV6-5,TRBD2
TGTGCCAGCAGTGACCGACAGTTCTCCTACGAGCAGTACTTC,CASSDRQFSYEQYF,NA,TRBJ2-7,TRBV6-1,NA
TGTGCCAGTAGTATTGGAGGGGGCGGCCAGCCCCAGCATTTT,CASSIGGGGQPQHF,NA,TRBJ1-5,TRBV19,TRBD1
TGTGCCAGCAGCCAAGATCCCCCGGGACAGGGCTCAACTAATGAAAAACTGTTTTTT,CASSQDPPGQGSTNEKLFF,NA,TRBJ1-4,TRBV4-2,TRBD1
TGCGCCAGCAGTCCTACAGGGGGCTTATCCTACAATGAGCAGTTCTTC,CASSPTGGLSYNEQFF,NA,TRBJ2-1,TRBV5-1,TRBD1
TGTGCCAGCTCACCTAACAGGGATAGCACAGATACGCAGTATTTT,CASSPNRDSTDTQYF,NA,TRBJ2-3,TRBV18,NA
TGTGCCAGCAGCAAGAAAATTATGTCTAGCGGGAGTTCGGAGACCCAGTACTTC,CASSKKIMSSGSSETQYF,few,TRBJ2-5,TRBV11-2,TRBD2
TGTGCCAGCAGCGCGCCCATGACAGGTTATGGAAACACCATATATTTT,CASSAPMTGYGNTIYF,NA,TRBJ1-3,TRBV9,NA
TGTGCCACCAGCCCACGGAAGACAGGGAACACTGAAGCTTTCTTT,CATSPRKTGNTEAFF,NA,TRBJ1-1,TRBV15,NA
TGTGCCAGCAGCTTAGCTAGCACCGGGGAGCTGTTTTTT,CASSLASTGELFF,NA,TRBJ2-2,TRBV7-2,NA
TGTGCCAGCAGTGAAGCCTTGAGCGGGATCGAGACAGATACGCAGTATTTT,CASSEALSGIETDTQYF,NA,TRBJ2-3,TRBV6-1,TRBD2
TGTGCCAGCAGTTTACGAGGTAGCGGGAGTTCTTTGGGCTCCTACGAGCAGTACTTC,CASSLRGSGSSLGSYEQYF,NA,TRBJ2-7,TRBV27,TRBD2
TGCGCCAGCAGCCAACAAGACAGGGGGGGATATGGCTACACCTTC,CASSQQDRGGYGYTF,NA,TRBJ1-2,TRBV4-3,TRBD1
TGTGCCAGCAGCTGGGCAGGGGGCTTCAATCAGCCCCAGCATTTT,CASSWAGGFNQPQHF,NA,TRBJ1-5,TRBV5-5,TRBD1
TGTGCCAGCAGCTTATCAGGGTATAGCAATCAGCCCCAGCATTTT,CASSLSGYSNQPQHF,many,TRBJ1-5,TRBV7-2,NA
TGCGCCAGCAGCTTGGGGCAGCGAGATTCACCCCTCCACTTT,CASSLGQRDSPLHF,NA,TRBJ1-6,TRBV5-1,NA
TGCGCCAGCAGCCAGGACGGAGCGGGGCACAATGAGCAGTTCTTC,CASSQDGAGHNEQFF,NA,TRBJ2-1,TRBV5-1,TRBD2
TGTGCCAGCAGCCCAGACAGGGGGCGCCTTGTAGCAGATACGCAGTATTTT,CASSPDRGRLVADTQYF,NA,TRBJ2-3,TRBV3-1/TRBV3-2,TRBD1
TGTGCCAGCAGTCTGGGACTAGCGAGCAATGAGCAGTTCTTC,CASSLGLASNEQFF,NA,TRBJ2-1,TRBV27,TRBD2
TGTGCCAGCAGCCCAACAGCCAATGAGCAGTTCTTC,CASSPTANEQFF,NA,TRBJ2-1,TRBV7-2,NA
TGCGCCAGCAGCCGGGCCCTTAATGAAAAACTGTTTTTT,CASSRALNEKLFF,NA,TRBJ1-4,TRBV4-1,NA
TGTGCCAGCTCGCCGACAGTACAAGAGACCCAGTACTTC,CASSPTVQETQYF,NA,TRBJ2-5,TRBV18,NA
TGTGCCAGTAGTATAACATGGGGGGAGGGCCATGAGCAGTTCTTC,CASSITWGEGHEQFF,once,TRBJ2-1,TRBV19,TRBD2
TGTGCCAGCACCGAACTAGTTGTGCAGTACTTC,CASTELVVQYF,NA,TRBJ2-7,TRBV2,NA
TGTGCCAGTAGTCCCATCGGAACAGCATACCAAGAGACCCAGTACTTC,CASSPIGTAYQETQYF,NA,TRBJ2-5,TRBV19,NA
TGTGCCAGCAGCTTGGGTTTCAAGCGGGGAGAACAAGAGACCCAGTACTTC,CASSLGFKRGEQETQYF,NA,TRBJ2-5,TRBV5-4,TRBD2
TGCGCCAGCAGCTCCGGACTAGCGGGGACGATAACTTTGGTTACGCAGTATTTT,CASSSGLAGTITLVTQYF,NA,TRBJ2-3,TRBV5-1,TRBD2
TGTGCCAGTAGTACACAGGGAAATTCACCCCTCCACTTT,CASSTQGNSPLHF,NA,TRBJ1-6,TRBV19,NA
TGTGCTAGTGGTTTGATGGCTCCATATGGCTACACCTTC,CASGLMAPYGYTF,NA,TRBJ1-2,TRBV12-5,NA
TGTGCCAGTAGTCTTTCAACGGGAGGGATCTACGAGCAGTACTTC,CASSLSTGGIYEQYF,few,TRBJ2-7,TRBV19,TRBD2
TGTGCCAGCAGCCCTGCACCAGGTGCTACTAACTATGGCTACACCTTC,CASSPAPGATNYGYTF,NA,TRBJ1-2,TRBV5-5,NA
TGTGCCAGCAGCCTAGACACGACTAGCGGGACCCGCTACGAGCAGTACTTC,CASSLDTTSGTRYEQYF,few,TRBJ2-7,TRBV3-1/TRBV3-2,TRBD2
TGTGCCAGCAGTTCTCAGGGGGCTACTGGGGCCAACGTCCTGACTTTC,CASSSQGATGANVLTF,NA,TRBJ2-6,TRBV6-6,TRBD1
TGTGCCAGCTCACCCGGGACAGGGGTTGGCTACACCTTC,CASSPGTGVGYTF,NA,TRBJ1-2,TRBV18,TRBD1
TGCGCCAGCAGCTTGTGGACAAGTGACGGGGAGCTGTTTTTT,CASSLWTSDGELFF,NA,TRBJ2-2,TRBV5-1,NA
TGTGCCAGCAGCCCTTGGACAGATAACACTGAAGCTTTCTTT,CASSPWTDNTEAFF,NA,TRBJ1-1,TRBV9,NA
TGTGCCAGCAGCCCACATCGGGGTGTCCGGGAGCTGTTTTTT,CASSPHRGVRELFF,NA,TRBJ2-2,TRBV3-1/TRBV3-2,NA
TGTGCCAGCGCACCCACAGGGGGCACAGATACGCAGTATTTT,CASAPTGGTDTQYF,NA,TRBJ2-3,TRBV7-3,TRBD1
TGTGCCAGCAGCGACGGGATCTCTGGAAACACCATATATTTT,CASSDGISGNTIYF,few,TRBJ1-3,TRBV5-6,NA
TGTGCCAGTAGTGACCCTAGCGGCAGCACAGATACGCAGTATTTT,CASSDPSGSTDTQYF,NA,TRBJ2-3,TRBV19,TRBD2
TGTGCCAGCAGCCCCTCTGGGACTCTAGCCAAAAACATTCAGTACTTC,CASSPSGTLAKNIQYF,NA,TRBJ2-4,TRBV28,NA
TGTGCCAGCAGCCAAGAACCAGCGGGAGTGTTAGGGGAGCTGTTTTTT,CASSQEPAGVLGELFF,NA,TRBJ2-2,TRBV3-1/TRBV3-2,TRBD2
TGTGCCAGCAGCGTCCCTACGAGGGGGGCGGGAGAAACGCAGTATTTT,CASSVPTRGAGETQYF,NA,TRBJ2-3,TRBV9,NA
TGTGCCAGCAGTGAAGCTAGCGGGGGCGGCGGAGAGGCCCAGTACTTC,CASSEASGGGGEAQYF,NA,TRBJ2-5,TRBV6-1,TRBD2